This paragraph covers one TCR beta chain sequence. The antigen is unknown. Before the COVID-19 pandemic, during about 2010-2019, CD4+ T cells were taken from unexposed donors. Isolation of CD4+ T cells took place after about 9 days in culture. This CDR3 is 14 amino acids long. The V gene's germline CDR1 is SGHTA and CDR2 FQGNSA. The V end lost 0 bases, the J end lost 4 bases, and 7 bases lay between the germline ends. This sample is drawn from a study of CD4 T cells in relation to SARS-CoV-2 and coronaviruses. Here immunoSEQ multiplex PCR was the method, and the copy in TCRdb shows in-frame clones only, minus some. The sample includes approximately 25,000 clones, roughly 70% of them seen just once.

The rearrangement uses TRBV7-2 and TRBJ2-1, with D perhaps TRBD2 (6 bases). The specimen was CD4+ T cells from PBMCs, cultured in vitro. The clonotype was recovered from a human donor in good health. The CDR3 reads CASSLAAGYNEQFF. Here the CDR3 DNA reads TGTGCCAGCAGCTTAGCGGCGGGGTACAATGAGCAGTTCTTC. The full variable domain, with the rest looked up from reference TRBV7-2 and TRBJ2-1, is GAGVSQSPSNKVTEKGKDVELRCDPISGHTALYWYRQSLGQGLEFLIYFQGNSAPDKSGLPSDRFSAERTGGSVSTLTIQRTQQEDSAVYLCASSLAAGYNEQFFGPGTRLTVL.